This T cell receptor (beta chain) was identified during a study of blood T cell repertoires in COVID-19. Across the whole study: Sites across the United States, Italy and Spain contributed samples from acute and convalescent COVID-19. The analysed material was cDNA or gDNA that came from T cells, B-cell-depleted T cells, or PBMCs.

In the study's own analysis: Amplification with reference gene primers provided the estimates of nucleated cell counts. Data came from immunoSEQ multiplex PCR; TCRdb stores just in-frame clones and leaves some out. The V and J calls and the clone size are those of that table, but D and trimming were determined from the DNA. The sample contains about 40,000 clones, around 83% of which appear only once. The sample comprised peripheral blood. The origin of this receptor is a woman in her sixties with acute or convalescent COVID-19.

The CDR3 protein is CASRRLAGRETQYF. The CDR3 region has the DNA TGTGCCAGCAGGCGACTAGCGGGGAGGGAGACCCAGTACTTC. V gene TRBV2 combines with J gene TRBJ2-5; 11 bases align to TRBD2. CDR1 is SNHLY, CDR2 FYNNEI, per germline. The CDR3 is made up of 14 amino acids. Trimming at V came to 6 bases and at J to 5 bases, leaving 5 bases not matched to a gene. Full variable domain (rest looked up from reference TRBV2 and TRBJ2-5): EPEVTQTPSHQVTQMGQEVILRCVPISNHLYFYWYRQILGQKVEFLVSFYNNEISEKSEIFDDQFSVERPDGSNFTLKIRSTKLEDSAMYFCASRRLAGRETQYFGPGTRLLVL.